This is a list of T cell receptor beta chains from one sample in a study of blood T cell repertoires in COVID-19. Profiled with immunoSEQ multiplex PCR; TCRdb holds only in-frame clones, not every one. The sample has under 500,000 clones; roughly 90% are singletons. Sequencing was done on a sample of peripheral blood. Source of these receptors: a woman under 40 with acute or convalescent COVID-19. The CDR3 runs from the conserved cysteine through the conserved F or W. D genes are given only for firm matches. Part of the rows lack a size; the others show once, few, many or a class for expanded clones.

>TRBV27|TRBJ2-5|TRBD2|NA
TGTGCCAGCAGTCCACCCGGGGGGGCCCCTAAGACCCAGTACTTC
CASSPPGGAPKTQYF
>TRBV11-2|TRBJ2-3|NA|NA
TGTGCCAGCAGTTATAGAACAGATACGCAGTATTTT
CASSYRTDTQYF
>TRBV7-3|TRBJ1-1|NA|NA
TGTGCCAGCAGCTCAAATTACGGTAACACTGAAGCTTTCTTT
CASSSNYGNTEAFF
>TRBV2|TRBJ1-1|NA|NA
TGTGCCAGCAGTCCTACAGGGTTCGAAGCTTTCTTT
CASSPTGFEAFF
>TRBV5-4|TRBJ2-7|NA|NA
TGTGCCAGCAGCTTGGCTGCAGGGGCCCGGGGGAGGGTGGAGCAGTACTTC
CASSLAAGARGRVEQYF
>TRBV19|TRBJ2-1|TRBD1|NA
TGTGCCAGTAGTAGGGACAGGGGGCACAATGAGCAGTTCTTC
CASSRDRGHNEQFF
>TRBV6-1|TRBJ1-1|NA|NA
TGTGCCAGCAGTGAACTTACAGGGAACACTGAAGCTTTCTTT
CASSELTGNTEAFF
>TRBV10-3|TRBJ2-7|TRBD1|NA
TGTGCCATCAGTGAGCCGCGACAGGGGCGCTACGAGCAGTACTTC
CAISEPRQGRYEQYF
>TRBV10-3|TRBJ2-1|NA|NA
TGTGCCATCAGCTCGGTGGACAATGAGCAGTTCTTC
CAISSVDNEQFF
>TRBV11-3|TRBJ2-1|NA|NA
TGTGCCAGCAGCTTAGAACAGGACAATGAGCAGTTCTTC
CASSLEQDNEQFF
>TRBV18|TRBJ2-3|NA|NA
TGTGCCAGCTCACGACTCAACTCGCAAACTAGCACAGATACGCAGTATTTT
CASSRLNSQTSTDTQYF
>TRBV3-1/TRBV3-2|TRBJ1-5|TRBD1|NA
TGTGCCAGCAGCCTCGGGACAGGGGGCGGCAATCAGCCCCAGCATTTT
CASSLGTGGGNQPQHF
>TRBV27|TRBJ1-6|NA|NA
TGTGCCAGCAGTGCCTCCCAGTTACCCCTCCACTTT
CASSASQLPLHF
>TRBV7-9|TRBJ2-1|NA|NA
TGTGCCAGCAGCGACCTTGGACTGCCATACAATGAGCAGTTCTTC
CASSDLGLPYNEQFF
>TRBV27|TRBJ1-4|NA|NA
TGTGCCAGCAGTTTCCAGGGTAAAGGGGAAAAACTGTTTTTT
CASSFQGKGEKLFF
>TRBV24-1|TRBJ2-2|NA|NA
TGTGCCACCAGTGATTCCCCAGGCGCGGGGGCAAGGACCGGGGAGCTGTTTTTT
CATSDSPGAGARTGELFF
>TRBV29-1|TRBJ2-3|NA|NA
TGCAGCGTGTTACAGGGAGAATATATAGATACGCAGTATTTT
CSVLQGEYIDTQYF
>TRBV11-2|TRBJ1-4|TRBD1|NA
TGTGCCAGCAGCGAACAGGGGTGGTCCGAAAAACTGTTTTTT
CASSEQGWSEKLFF
>TRBV18|TRBJ2-3|NA|NA
TGTGCCAGCTCACAGAACAGGGACGATACGCAGTATTTT
CASSQNRDDTQYF
>TRBV5-1|TRBJ1-2|NA|NA
TGCGCCAGCAGCTTGGGAACCCAGGGCGCTAACTATGGCTACACCTTC
CASSLGTQGANYGYTF
>TRBV6-6|TRBJ1-5|TRBD1|NA
TGTGCCAGCAAGAAGGACAGGGGGCTCAATCAGCCCCAGCATTTT
CASKKDRGLNQPQHF
>TRBV7-6|TRBJ2-5|TRBD2|NA
TGTGCCAGCAGCTTATCCGGGACTAACCAAGAGACCCAGTACTTC
CASSLSGTNQETQYF
>TRBV6-5|TRBJ1-1|TRBD1|NA
TGTGCCAGCAGACGGGGACAGGCGCTGGCTGAAGCTTTCTTT
CASRRGQALAEAFF
>TRBV5-6|TRBJ1-3|TRBD1|NA
TGTGCCAGCAGCTTGGTAGGGACAGGTGCCGGGGGCACCATATATTTT
CASSLVGTGAGGTIYF
>TRBV5-5|TRBJ1-5|NA|NA
TGTGCCAGCAGCTTGGAGGGGACACGCTATCAGCCCCAGCATTTT
CASSLEGTRYQPQHF
>TRBV5-1|TRBJ2-5|TRBD1|NA
TGCGCCAGCAGCTTAGGGGGCAGGGGAGAGACCCAGTACTTC
CASSLGGRGETQYF
>TRBV5-1|TRBJ1-5|NA|NA
TGCGCCAGCACCCCAGTAAACAAGCCCCAGCATTTT
CASTPVNKPQHF
>TRBV5-8|TRBJ1-4|NA|NA
TGTGCCAGCAGCCCAATTGGGCTGATAAGTAATGAAAAACTGTTTTTT
CASSPIGLISNEKLFF
>TRBV6-6|TRBJ2-3|TRBD2|NA
TGTGCCAGCAGTTACGTTGTCGGGGGGGGTTTAGATACGCAGTATTTT
CASSYVVGGGLDTQYF
>TRBV5-4|TRBJ2-1|NA|once
TGTGCCAGCAGCTTGTCGCATAATAGCTTTAATGAGCAGTTCTTC
CASSLSHNSFNEQFF
>TRBV4-1|TRBJ1-5|NA|NA
TGCGCCAGCAGCCTAGAACAGGGATTTCAGCCCCAGCATTTT
CASSLEQGFQPQHF